One TCR beta chain is described in this entry. The antigen is unknown. The data stem from a study of T cells after yellow fever vaccination. The CDR3 is 19 residues long. The germline gives CDR1 SQVTM, CDR2 ANQGSEA. V was shortened by 7 bases and J by 0 bases, with 28 bases between the two germline ends. As TCR cDNA was made by 5'RACE template switching, a universal primer site and UMIs were added. TCRdb re-derived calls from the 5' RACE reads in MiXCR, one entry per CDR3 protein. The table has 500,000 to 650,000 distinct CDR3 sequences, approximately 15% seen once. Overall study findings and caveats: After the booster, roughly 96% of CD4 and 75% to 90% of CD8 primary-response clones were re-detected. Within FACS-sorted repertoires, abundant clonotypes contaminating from the bulk population could be present.

Sequencing was performed on PBMCs, taken on the day of the yellow fever booster vaccination. The receptor comes from a man aged 25 to 40 who received the YFV17D yellow fever vaccine. The chain carries TRBV29-1 and TRBJ1-5, with D maybe TRBD1 (6 bases). In DNA, the CDR3 is TGCAGCGCCTGGGGACACCCCTGTATTTGCCCTTATAGCAATCAGCCCCAGCATTTT. This translates into CSAWGHPCICPYSNQPQHF.